The 28 T cell receptor beta chains below were found in one sample sequenced in a study of Ad26.COV2.S vaccination and SARS-CoV-2 variants. Treatment: 19 received Ad26.COV2.S at low or high dose, single or two shots; about 5 received placebo; per-sample allocation not given. After the first vaccine or placebo injection, samples were drawn on day 63. The assay was immunoSEQ multiplex PCR, and TCRdb's table has in-frame clones only and misses some. Here the sample spans about 480,000 clones, around 88% being singletons. The sequences come from peripheral blood, collected in a trial of Ad26.COV2.S vaccine versus placebo. These receptors came from a person between 18 and 60 years old who received the Ad26.COV2.S COVID-19 vaccine or a placebo.

The rearrangement links TRBV18 to TRBJ1-2; no reliable D call. Germline CDR1 KGHSH, CDR2 LQKENI. V was cut by 2 bases and J by 7 bases, with 8 bases left in between. There are 12 residues in the CDR3. CDR3 region: CASSPSKGGYTF. The DNA of the CDR3 is TGTGCCAGCTCACCATCTAAGGGTGGCTACACCTTC. Full variable domain (missing parts from reference TRBV18 and TRBJ1-2): NAGVMQNPRHLVRRRGQEARLRCSPMKGHSHVYWYRQLPEEGLKFMVYLQKENIIDESGMPKERFSAEFPKEGPSILRIQQVVRGDSAAYFCASSPSKGGYTFGSGTRLTVV.

The chain uses TRBV19 and TRBJ2-3; no firm D call. The CDR3 extends over 16 amino acids. Germline lookup yields CDR1 LNHDA and CDR2 SQIVND (reference sequence). Trimming pared 0 bases from V and 1 base from J, leaving 11 bases between. CDR3 amino acids: CASSIDSAWGTDTQYF. As DNA, the CDR3 is TGTGCCAGTAGTATAGACAGCGCATGGGGCACAGATACGCAGTATTTT.

The V gene is TRBV29-1, the J gene TRBJ1-1; tentative D call: TRBD1 (5 bases). The V gene's germline CDR1 is SQVTM and CDR2 ANQGSEA. The CDR3 is 13 amino acids. V lost 2 bases and J 0 bases, leaving 7 bases between the germline ends. CDR3 in amino acids: CSVERQMNTEAFF. CDR3 DNA: TGCAGCGTTGAACGACAGATGAACACTGAAGCTTTCTTT.

The gene calls are TRBV4-3 and TRBJ2-1, with a possible D match to TRBD2 (5 bases). The V gene's germline CDR1 is LGHNA and CDR2 YSLEER. The CDR3 runs to 14 residues. V gave up 0 bases and J gave up 9 bases, with 12 bases separating them. CDR3 in DNA: TGCGCCAGCAGCCAAGACTCCCAGCGGTCTGAGCAGTTCTTC. It is translated as CASSQDSQRSEQFF.

The CDR3 is CASSHSDSNSPLHF. In DNA, the CDR3 is TGTGCCAGCAGCCACTCCGATTCGAATTCACCCCTCCACTTT. The genes are TRBV3-1 (or the pseudogene TRBV3-2) and TRBJ1-6; D gene ambiguous. Between the trimmed V and J ends, which lost 3 bases and 7 bases, there was a span of 10 bases. The CDR3 has 14 amino acids. The V gene's germline CDR1 is LGHDT and CDR2 YNNKEL (reference sequence).

The J gene is TRBJ2-2, the V gene TRBV6-5; TRBD1 aligns across 8 bases. Germline lookup yields CDR1 MNHEY and CDR2 SVGAGI. The CDR3 loop spans 15 amino acids. V shed 6 bases and J 7 bases; nucleotides not matched to a gene: 10. CDR3 bases: TGTGCCAGCAGATCCTCGGACAGGGTTTTCGGGGAGCTGTTTTTT. Amino acid sequence: CASRSSDRVFGELFF.

The J gene is TRBJ1-4, the V gene TRBV5-4; tentatively, D is TRBD1 (6 bases). The germline gives CDR1 SGHNT, CDR2 YYREEE (reference sequence). The CDR3 has 15 amino acids. The V gene lost 0 bases and the J gene lost 7 bases, with 13 bases spanning the gap. The CDR3 sequence is CASSLGRGGGEKLFF. The CDR3 nucleotides read TGTGCCAGCAGCTTGGGCCGTGGAGGGGGTGAAAAACTGTTTTTT.

The V call is TRBV19, the J call TRBJ2-7; D might be TRBD1 or TRBD2, each matching 5 bases. V gave up 5 bases and J gave up 4 bases, with 18 bases separating them. The CDR3 has 15 amino acids. Per germline, CDR1 LNHDA and CDR2 SQIVND (reference sequence). The CDR3 region is CASSSRDPGGYEQYF. Here the CDR3 DNA reads TGTGCCAGTAGTTCCCGGGACCCTGGCGGGTACGAGCAGTACTTC.

The genes are TRBV11-2 and TRBJ2-3; TRBD2 agrees at 11 bases. CDR3 length equals 16 residues. Germline assignment: CDR1 SGHAT and CDR2 FQNNGV. Trimming at V came to 3 bases and at J to 6 bases, leaving 8 bases not matched to a gene. CDR3 sequence: CASSLVAGGPFDTQYF. DNA of the CDR3: TGTGCCAGCAGCTTGGTAGCGGGAGGGCCGTTTGATACGCAGTATTTT.

This clone was counted a single time. V gene TRBV5-5 combines with J gene TRBJ2-7; TRBD2 is a possible D gene (6 bases). Looked up from germline, CDR1 is SGHKS and CDR2 is YYEKEE (reference sequence). This CDR3 is 13 amino acids long. The V gene lost 4 bases and the J gene lost 5 bases, with 13 bases spanning the gap. This chain's CDR3 is CASSPGGSHEQYF. The CDR3 region has the DNA TGTGCCAGCAGCCCAGGAGGGAGCCACGAGCAGTACTTC.

The V call is TRBV27, the J call TRBJ2-5; TRBD2 matches 7 bases. There are 15 residues in the CDR3. Germline CDR1 MNHEY, CDR2 SMNVEV (reference sequence). V was pared by 5 bases and J by 4 bases, with 10 bases of the junction left unmatched. The DNA of the CDR3 is TGTGCCAGCAGTCTAGCGGTCAGCACCCCAGAGACCCAGTACTTC. Its translation is CASSLAVSTPETQYF.

The V and J genes are TRBV6-6 and TRBJ1-1, with D perhaps matching TRBD1 (6 bases). The CDR3 is 16 residues long. V lost 2 bases, J lost 4 bases, and 17 bases lay in between. The V gene's germline CDR1 is MNHNY and CDR2 SVGAGI (reference sequence). The CDR3 DNA follows: TGTGCCAGCAGTTACCCAGCAGGGGTGGTGGGCACTGAAGCTTTCTTT. Amino acids: CASSYPAGVVGTEAFF.

This clone was observed once. The genes are TRBV28 and TRBJ1-2, with 9 bases fitting TRBD1. The CDR3 extends over 15 amino acids. Trimming took 4 bases from V and 9 from J; bases not matched to a gene: 12. Germline V lookup: CDR1 MDHEN, CDR2 SYDVKM. Here the CDR3 reads CASSSTDRGGASYTF. The DNA of the CDR3 is TGTGCCAGCAGTTCGACCGACAGGGGGGGAGCTAGCTACACCTTC.

CDR3 amino acids: CASSRQGHYGYTF. The CDR3 nucleotides read TGTGCCAGCAGCCGACAGGGTCACTATGGCTACACCTTC. The V and J genes are TRBV2 and TRBJ1-2; 7 nucleotides agree with TRBD1. The CDR3 covers 13 residues. Trimming cost V 6 bases and J 3 bases; bases outside gene matches: 4. Germline-derived CDR1 and CDR2 are SNHLY and FYNNEI.

The chain is built from TRBV6-5 and TRBJ1-1, with 10 bases lining up with TRBD1. V lost 5 bases to trimming and J lost 4 bases; unmatched junction nucleotides: 7. There are 15 residues in the CDR3. Germline V gene sequence: CDR1 MNHEY, CDR2 SVGAGI. DNA of the CDR3: TGTGCCAGCAGTCGGACAGGGGGGGACAGCACTGAAGCTTTCTTT. Its protein product is CASSRTGGDSTEAFF.

The V and J genes are TRBV7-2 and TRBJ2-7; TRBD1 matches 8 bases. V trimming: 1 base; J trimming: 5 bases; junction bases outside the gene matches: 7. The V gene's germline CDR1 is SGHTA and CDR2 FQGNSA. The CDR3 runs 15 residues. In nucleotides, the CDR3 is TGTGCCAGCAGCTTAGAAGCAGGGGGCTGGGACGAGCAGTACTTC. Its translation: CASSLEAGGWDEQYF.

This clone was counted only a few times. The CDR3 is CASSLSGTGGPYGYTF. DNA of the CDR3: TGTGCCAGCAGCTTGTCCGGGACAGGGGGACCCTATGGCTACACCTTC. This chain uses TRBV5-5 with TRBJ1-2, with 11 positions matching TRBD1. Germline CDR1 is SGHKS and CDR2 is YYEKEE (reference sequence). Trimming cost V 1 base and J 4 bases; bases outside gene matches: 6. The CDR3 sequence is 16 residues long.

This clone was counted only a few times. The J gene is TRBJ1-6, the V gene TRBV19; D gene uncertain. V lost 3 bases to trimming and J lost 6 bases, with 6 bases between them. The CDR3 has 13 residues. Germline CDR1 reads LNHDA; CDR2 reads SQIVND (reference sequence). Written as DNA, the CDR3 is TGTGCCAGTAGTATCGGTCTTAATTCACCCCTCCACTTT. It specifies CASSIGLNSPLHF.

This clone was observed a few times. The rearrangement links TRBV7-2 to TRBJ1-1; unclear D gene. The germline V gene encodes CDR1 SGHTA and CDR2 FQGNSA. The CDR3 length is 14 residues. The V and J ends lost 5 bases and 4 bases respectively, with 14 bases between them. The CDR3 region has the DNA TGTGCCAGCAGCCCGCAGCAGGCTATCACTGAAGCTTTCTTT. Its protein product is CASSPQQAITEAFF.

This clone has a handful of counts. The gene calls are TRBV4-2 and TRBJ1-1, with D possibly TRBD1 on 5 matching bases. V was shortened by 7 bases and J by 6 bases, with 12 bases between the two germline ends. From germline, CDR1 is LGHNA and CDR2 YNFKEQ. The CDR3 length is 12 residues. The CDR3 loop is CASMGGEPEAFF. The CDR3 DNA reads as TGTGCCAGCATGGGGGGGGAGCCTGAAGCTTTCTTT.

This clone was seen once. The CDR3 nucleotides read TGTGCCAGCAGCACTTCAGGGTTCGGGGCCAACGTCCTGACTTTC. This codes for CASSTSGFGANVLTF. The rearrangement links TRBV7-3 to TRBJ2-6; D perhaps matches TRBD1 (5 bases). The germline CDR1 and CDR2 sequences are SGHTA and FQGTGA. Trimming stripped 5 bases from V and 4 bases from J, with 12 bases between. The CDR3 runs to 15 residues.

A few counts support this clone. The chain's CDR3 is CASAQDPNQPQHF. The CDR3 nucleotides are TGTGCCAGCGCCCAAGACCCTAATCAGCCCCAGCATTTT. The chain has TRBV5-4 and TRBJ1-5; D call uncertain. The CDR3 runs 13 residues. V was clipped by 7 bases and J by 4 bases, with 12 bases between them. Germline V gene lookup returns CDR1 SGHNT and CDR2 YYREEE (reference sequence).

The chain joins TRBV10-3 to TRBJ2-1, with 7 bases identical to TRBD2. The CDR3 is 16 amino acids. The germline gives CDR1 ENHRY, CDR2 SYGVKD. The junction had 2 bases not matched to a gene; V was cut back by 0 bases and J by 0 bases. CDR3 coding DNA: TGTGCCATCAGTGAGTCCGCGGGAGTCTCCTACAATGAGCAGTTCTTC. It translates to CAISESAGVSYNEQFF.

This chain connects TRBV6-2 or TRBV6-3 to TRBJ1-2; D uncertain. The CDR3 extends over 15 amino acids. Germline lookup yields CDR1 MNHEY and CDR2 SVGEGT. Trimming removed 6 bases from V and 8 bases from J, with 22 bases in between. DNA of the CDR3: TGTGCCAGCAGCGCTGTTAGGGCGAGTCCGGGAGGCTACACCTTC. It is translated as CASSAVRASPGGYTF.

This sequence joins TRBV2 and TRBJ2-7; D is possibly TRBD1 or TRBD2 (5 bases each). The length of the CDR3 is 14 residues. The V end was cut by 8 bases, the J end by 3 bases, with 17 bases between. CDR1 SNHLY and CDR2 FYNNEI come from the germline V gene. For the CDR3, the DNA is TGTGCCAGCCAGAGGGGACGAGAAGACTACGAGCAGTACTTC. Protein sequence: CASQRGREDYEQYF.

The chain recombines TRBV28 with TRBJ1-2, with 9 bases identical to TRBD1. Germline V gives CDR1 MDHEN, CDR2 SYDVKM. The CDR3 is 15 amino acids. The ends lost 6 bases at V and 5 bases at J; junction bases unmatched: 10. The CDR3 is CASRPYRGLGYGYTF. CDR3 DNA sequence: TGTGCCAGCAGACCTTACAGGGGGCTAGGGTATGGCTACACCTTC.

The gene calls are TRBV24-1 and TRBJ2-7; no definite D call. Trimming removed 7 bases at V and 2 bases at J, with 5 bases between. CDR3 length: 11 amino acids. Germline V CDR1 and CDR2: KGHDR, SFDVKD. The CDR3 coding sequence is TGTGCCACCAGCGGTGCCTACGAGCAGTACTTC. It translates to CATSGAYEQYF.

The genes are TRBV18 and TRBJ2-7; D gene ambiguous. This CDR3 region has 15 residues. With 6 bases removed from V and 3 bases from J, the gap between germline ends came to 18 bases. Germline lookup yields CDR1 KGHSH and CDR2 LQKENI. CDR3: CASSATVSLSYEQYF. Here the CDR3 DNA reads TGTGCCAGCTCCGCAACTGTCAGTTTAAGCTACGAGCAGTACTTC.